Given below is one TCR beta chain in context. Measured with immunoSEQ multiplex PCR; TCRdb has only the in-frame clones, and not every one. There are roughly 170,000 clones in the sample; 84% occur only once, and approximately 12% lies in the top ten. Recruits, aged roughly 18 to 95 years, lived in approximately 26 US areas. Participants reported their clinical history, and cohort assignment relied on those reports. Before being deemed recovered, Cohort 3 donors had two negative PCRs, clearance, or symptom resolution. This sample was included in a study of blood T cell repertoires in COVID-19. Study details: In each case, the material was cDNA or gDNA derived from T cells, B-cell-depleted T cells, or PBMCs.

The CDR3 is 13 residues long. V was pared by 2 bases and J by 8 bases, with 5 bases of the junction left unmatched. V is TRBV12-3 or TRBV12-4 and J is TRBJ1-2; 7 nucleotides agree with TRBD1. This TCR was sampled from a middle-aged man who had recovered from COVID-19. Material: PBMCs or T cells enriched from blood (not recorded which). The CDR3 nucleotides read TGTGCCAGCAGTTTAATGGACAGGAGCGGCTACACCTTC. Its protein is CASSLMDRSGYTF.